Listed below are T cell receptor beta chains from one sample, sequenced in a study of blood T cell repertoires in COVID-19. Profiling relied on immunoSEQ multiplex PCR, and the TCRdb table lists in-frame clones only, not all of them. The table includes a few hundred thousand clones, roughly 76% detected once. The sample taken for sequencing was peripheral blood. These receptor sequences come from a human donor in a cohort sampled during active COVID-19. Both conserved end residues are part of each CDR3. A D gene is named only where the DNA matches it firmly. The size field is filled for only some rows; it gives once, few, many or a size class.

>TRBV5-8|TRBJ1-4|NA|TRBD1
CASSSGQKLVGELFF
>TRBV10-3|TRBJ1-3|NA|NA
CAISGQLLGEATIYF
>TRBV7-2|TRBJ1-2|NA|NA
CASSPRGQYYGYTF
>TRBV28|TRBJ1-2|NA|TRBD1
CASSLEGARLNYGYTF
>TRBV12-3/TRBV12-4|TRBJ1-1|NA|TRBD1
CASRLTGVAEAFF
>TRBV2|TRBJ2-7|once|NA
CASSSEGGPSYEQYF
>TRBV30|TRBJ1-3|NA|NA
CAWSVGGQGYSGNTIYF
>TRBV19|TRBJ2-7|NA|TRBD1
CAILDREYEQYF
>TRBV30|TRBJ1-1|few|NA
CAWSRSEAFF
>TRBV10-3|TRBJ2-1|NA|NA
CAISEAGKTTDEQFF
>TRBV7-9|TRBJ1-3|NA|TRBD1
CASSFYRGRAPGNTIYF
>TRBV27|TRBJ2-1|NA|TRBD2
CASSAGGSYNEQFF
>TRBV6-2/TRBV6-3|TRBJ1-5|NA|TRBD1
CASSSPTGTSNQPQHF